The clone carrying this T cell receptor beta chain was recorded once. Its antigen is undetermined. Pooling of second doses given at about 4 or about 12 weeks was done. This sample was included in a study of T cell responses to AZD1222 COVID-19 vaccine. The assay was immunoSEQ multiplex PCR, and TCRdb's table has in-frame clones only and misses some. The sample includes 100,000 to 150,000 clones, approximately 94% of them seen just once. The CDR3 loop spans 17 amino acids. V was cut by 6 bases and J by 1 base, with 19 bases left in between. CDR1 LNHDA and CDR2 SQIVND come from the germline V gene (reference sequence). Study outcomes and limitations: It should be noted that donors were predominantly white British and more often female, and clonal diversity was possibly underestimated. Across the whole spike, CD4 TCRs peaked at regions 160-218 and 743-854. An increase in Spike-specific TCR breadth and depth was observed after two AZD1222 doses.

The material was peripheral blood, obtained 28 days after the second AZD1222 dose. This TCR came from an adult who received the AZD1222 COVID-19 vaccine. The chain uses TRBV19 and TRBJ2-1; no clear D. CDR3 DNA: TGTGCCAGTAGCCTCATCTCCCGCGTCAGGTCCTACAATGAGCAGTTCTTC. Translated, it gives CASSLISRVRSYNEQFF.